This T cell receptor beta chain came from a study of T cell repertoires in cytomegalovirus infection. Looked up from germline, CDR1 is KGHDR and CDR2 is SFDVKD. V lost 4 bases to trimming and J lost 11 bases; unmatched junction nucleotides: 3. CDR3 size: 12 residues. Remarks on this clonotype: Its matching antigen is unknown.

Notes on the study in general: There were HLA-C-restricted CMV-specific TCR beta clonotypes dominating the ex vivo response.

TCRdb redid the calling of the reads with MiXCR, one entry per CDR3 protein. The data hold around 530,000 distinct CDR3 sequences, with more than 20% observed a single time. This TCR was recovered from a human donor in good health (CMV status not recorded). Some clones in this sample may be carry-over from other donors' samples. This rearrangement joins TRBV24-1 to TRBJ2-3; TRBD2 matches at 9 bases. Sequencing was done on a sample of PBMCs. The CDR3, as DNA: TGTGCCACCAGTGACCAAGCGGGAGGGCAGTATTTT. Its protein is CATSDQAGGQYF.